The clone carrying this T cell receptor (beta chain) was detected once. Its antigen is not known. This record belongs to a study of graft-versus-host responses after intestinal transplantation. In the study overall: Recipients got multivisceral, liver-intestinal, or isolated intestinal transplants. Tacrolimus and steroids were given for two to three years to all recipients after anti-thymocyte globulin induction.

Germline trimming cut 4 bases from V and 3 bases from J; bases unmatched to any gene: 4. This CDR3 spans 14 amino acids. Germline V gene data show CDR1 as SGHKS and CDR2 as YYEKEE (reference sequence). The assay was immunoSEQ multiplex PCR, and TCRdb's table has in-frame clones only and misses some. The sample carries about 50,000 clones, about nine tenths recorded once. Study observations and caveats: Peak circulating GvH clone levels tracked with early post-transplant HvG declines. GvH clones surfaced in recipient marrow, some emerging earlier in ileum or blood.

The chain links TRBV5-5 to TRBJ2-7, with 10 bases that match TRBD2. This receptor was taken from a human donor who was the organ donor for an intestinal transplant. The specimen was unstimulated CD4+ T cells sorted from spleen or lymph node cells, collected before transplant. CDR3 nucleotide sequence: TGTGCCAGCAGCCCATCTAGCGGGAGCTACGAGCAGTACTTC. Its protein product is CASSPSSGSYEQYF.